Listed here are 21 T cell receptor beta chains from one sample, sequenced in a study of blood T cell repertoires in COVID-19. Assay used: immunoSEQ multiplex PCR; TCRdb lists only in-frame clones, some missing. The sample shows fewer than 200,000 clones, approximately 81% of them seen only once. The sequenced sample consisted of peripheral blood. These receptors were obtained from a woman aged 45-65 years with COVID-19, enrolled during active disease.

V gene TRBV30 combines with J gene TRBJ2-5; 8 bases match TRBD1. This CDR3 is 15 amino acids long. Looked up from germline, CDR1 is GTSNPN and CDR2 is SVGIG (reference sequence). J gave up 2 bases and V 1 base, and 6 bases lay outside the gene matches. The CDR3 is CAWSDGTGLQETQYF. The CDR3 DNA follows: TGTGCCTGGAGTGACGGGACAGGACTACAAGAGACCCAGTACTTC.

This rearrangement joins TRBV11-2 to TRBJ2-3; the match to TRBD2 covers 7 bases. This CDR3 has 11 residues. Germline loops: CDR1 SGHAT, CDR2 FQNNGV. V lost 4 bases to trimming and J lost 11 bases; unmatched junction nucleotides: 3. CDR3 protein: CASSSGGGQYF. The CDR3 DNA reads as TGTGCCAGCAGCTCGGGGGGTGGGCAGTATTTT.

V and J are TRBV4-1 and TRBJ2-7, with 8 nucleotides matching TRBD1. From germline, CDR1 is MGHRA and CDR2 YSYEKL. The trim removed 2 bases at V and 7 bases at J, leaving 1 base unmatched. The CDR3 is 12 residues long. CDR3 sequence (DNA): TGCGCCAGCAGCCAATACAGGGGGGAGCAGTACTTC. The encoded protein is CASSQYRGEQYF.

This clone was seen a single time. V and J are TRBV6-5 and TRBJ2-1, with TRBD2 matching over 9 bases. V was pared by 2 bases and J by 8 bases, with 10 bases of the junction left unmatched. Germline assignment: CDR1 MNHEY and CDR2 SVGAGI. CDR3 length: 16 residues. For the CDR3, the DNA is TGTGCCAGCAGTTACCACAGGGCGGGGGGGCCCCATGAGCAGTTCTTC. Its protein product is CASSYHRAGGPHEQFF.

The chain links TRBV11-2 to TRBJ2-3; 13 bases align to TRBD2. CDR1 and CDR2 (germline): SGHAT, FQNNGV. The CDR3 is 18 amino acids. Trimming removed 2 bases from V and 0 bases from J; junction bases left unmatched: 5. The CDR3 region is CASSLRLAGGPSTDTQYF. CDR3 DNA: TGTGCCAGCAGCTTAAGACTAGCGGGGGGCCCTAGCACAGATACGCAGTATTTT.

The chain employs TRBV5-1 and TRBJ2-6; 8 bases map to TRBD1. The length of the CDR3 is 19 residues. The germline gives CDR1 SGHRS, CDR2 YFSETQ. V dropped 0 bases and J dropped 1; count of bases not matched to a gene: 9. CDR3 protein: CASSLAETGAASGANVLTF. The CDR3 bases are TGCGCCAGCAGCTTGGCCGAGACAGGGGCCGCTTCTGGGGCCAACGTCCTGACTTTC.

CDR3 DNA sequence: TGCGCCAGCAGCTTGGGTTCTCAGCGGGTGGGTACAGATACGCAGTATTTT. Its translation is CASSLGSQRVGTDTQYF. The chain joins TRBV5-1 to TRBJ2-3; possible D gene TRBD2, 6 bases. The CDR3 is 17 amino acids. V was cut by 0 bases and J by 3 bases, with 17 bases left in between. Germline CDR1 and CDR2: SGHRS and YFSETQ.

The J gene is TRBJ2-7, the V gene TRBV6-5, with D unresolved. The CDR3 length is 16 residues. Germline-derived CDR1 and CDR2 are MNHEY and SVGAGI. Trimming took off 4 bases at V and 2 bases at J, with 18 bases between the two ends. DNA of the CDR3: TGTGCCAGCAGTTCTCTCTTTTCTATCACTACCTACGAGCAGTACTTC. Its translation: CASSSLFSITTYEQYF.

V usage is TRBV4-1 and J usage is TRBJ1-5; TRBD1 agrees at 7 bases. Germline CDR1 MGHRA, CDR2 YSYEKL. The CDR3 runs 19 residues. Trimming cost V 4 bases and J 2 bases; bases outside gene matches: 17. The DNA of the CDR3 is TGCGCCAGCAGCCCCTTTGTCGTTCAGGGGGTGGGTGGCAATCAGCCCCAGCATTTT. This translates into CASSPFVVQGVGGNQPQHF.

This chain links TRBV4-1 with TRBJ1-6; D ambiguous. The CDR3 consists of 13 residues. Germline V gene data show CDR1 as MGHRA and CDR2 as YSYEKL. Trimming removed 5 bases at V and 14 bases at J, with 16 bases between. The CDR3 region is CASSIGRGNALHF. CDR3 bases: TGCGCCAGCAGCATCGGACGGGGTAATGCCCTCCACTTT.

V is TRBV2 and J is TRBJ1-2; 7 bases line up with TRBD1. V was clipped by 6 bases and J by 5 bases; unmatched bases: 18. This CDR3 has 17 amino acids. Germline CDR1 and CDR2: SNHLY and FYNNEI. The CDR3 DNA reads TGTGCCAGCAGCGAAACGACCTATCAGGGACAGAAGTATGGCTACACCTTC. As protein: CASSETTYQGQKYGYTF.

Written as DNA, the CDR3 is TGTGCCAGTAGTATCATCCCTCGGAGTACCGCCCCTAATGAAAAACTGTTTTTT. Amino acid sequence: CASSIIPRSTAPNEKLFF. V and J are TRBV19 and TRBJ1-4; no clear D. Germline V gene data show CDR1 as LNHDA and CDR2 as SQIVND (reference sequence). The CDR3 has 18 residues. The V gene lost 3 bases and the J gene lost 3 bases, with 20 bases spanning the gap.

The CDR3 DNA reads TGCGCCAGCAGAAGAGGGCTAGCGGGGGGAGAGACCCAGTACTTC. Translated: CASRRGLAGGETQYF. V is TRBV4-1 and J is TRBJ2-5; 11 bases fit TRBD2. Trimming at V came to 6 bases and at J to 4 bases, leaving 7 bases not matched to a gene. Germline CDR1 and CDR2: MGHRA and YSYEKL. This CDR3 is 15 amino acids long.

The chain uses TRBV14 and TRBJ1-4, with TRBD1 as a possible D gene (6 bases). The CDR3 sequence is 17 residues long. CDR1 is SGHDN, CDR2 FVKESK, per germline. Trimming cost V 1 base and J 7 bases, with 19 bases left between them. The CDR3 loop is CASSQGFRGQIFEKLFF. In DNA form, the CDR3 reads TGTGCCAGCAGCCAAGGCTTCCGAGGACAGATTTTTGAAAAACTGTTTTTT.

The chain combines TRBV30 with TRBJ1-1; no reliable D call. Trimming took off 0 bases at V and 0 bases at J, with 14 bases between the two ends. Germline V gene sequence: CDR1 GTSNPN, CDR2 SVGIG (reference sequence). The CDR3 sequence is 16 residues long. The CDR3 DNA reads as TGTGCCTGGAGTGTAAGTGGAGGACGGTTGAACACTGAAGCTTTCTTT. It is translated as CAWSVSGGRLNTEAFF.

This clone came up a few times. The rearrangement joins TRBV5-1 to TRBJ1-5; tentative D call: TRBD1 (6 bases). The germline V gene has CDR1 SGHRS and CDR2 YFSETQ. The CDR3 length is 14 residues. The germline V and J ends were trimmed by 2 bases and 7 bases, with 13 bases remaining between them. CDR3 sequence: CASSFEGEGQPQHF. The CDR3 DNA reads TGCGCCAGCAGCTTTGAGGGGGAAGGGCAGCCCCAGCATTTT.

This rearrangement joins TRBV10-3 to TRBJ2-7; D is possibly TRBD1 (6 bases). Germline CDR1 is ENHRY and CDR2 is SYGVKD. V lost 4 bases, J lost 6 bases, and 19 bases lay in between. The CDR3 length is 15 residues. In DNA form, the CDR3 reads TGTGCCATCAGTGGGGACATGGCCCGGGCAGGCGAGCAGTACTTC. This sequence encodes CAISGDMARAGEQYF.

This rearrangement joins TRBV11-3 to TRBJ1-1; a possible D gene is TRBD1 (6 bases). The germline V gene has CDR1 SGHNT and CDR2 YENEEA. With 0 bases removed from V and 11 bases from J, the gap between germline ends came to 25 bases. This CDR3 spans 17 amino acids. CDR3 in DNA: TGTGCCAGCAGCTTAGATCTTCCCCTGGGGGCTGTCGAGGGGGCTTTCTTT. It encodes CASSLDLPLGAVEGAFF.

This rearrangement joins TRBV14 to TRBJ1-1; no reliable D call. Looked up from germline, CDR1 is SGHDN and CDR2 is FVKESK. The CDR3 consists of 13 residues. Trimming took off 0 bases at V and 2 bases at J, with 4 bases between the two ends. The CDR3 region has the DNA TGTGCCAGCAGCCAAGACCGTAACACTGAAGCTTTCTTT. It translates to CASSQDRNTEAFF.

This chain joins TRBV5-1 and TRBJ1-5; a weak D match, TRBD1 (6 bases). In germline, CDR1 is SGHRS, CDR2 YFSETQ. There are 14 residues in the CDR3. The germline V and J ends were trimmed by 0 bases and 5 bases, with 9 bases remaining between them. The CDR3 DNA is TGCGCCAGCAGCTTGGAGGGGGTGCATCAGCCCCAGCATTTT. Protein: CASSLEGVHQPQHF. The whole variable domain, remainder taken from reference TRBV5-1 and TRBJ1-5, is KAGVTQTPRYLIKTRGQQVTLSCSPISGHRSVSWYQQTPGQGLQFLFEYFSETQRNKGNFPGRFSGRQFSNSRSEMNVSTLELGDSALYLCASSLEGVHQPQHFGDGTRLSIL.

CDR3 amino acids: CASSSRAGGPYNEQFF. CDR3 sequence (DNA): TGTGCCAGCAGTTCGCGAGCGGGGGGGCCCTACAATGAGCAGTTCTTC. V usage is TRBV6-5 and J usage is TRBJ2-1; 10 nucleotides agree with TRBD2. This CDR3 contains 16 residues. CDR1 is MNHEY and CDR2 is SVGAGI in the germline V gene. The J segment lost 2 bases and the V segment lost 4 bases, leaving 5 bases of the junction unmatched.